This TCR beta chain was documented in a study of shared clonotypes between healthy human individuals. Study overall: The cohort comprised two women and a few men. Their ages spanned 18 to 49 years.

Study-level findings and limits: In the sorted subsets, rarefaction showed sequencing was incomplete despite large depth. Naive subsets, compared against memory subsets, generally had larger estimated richness values.

As for this clone: The antigen is undetermined.

Libraries were prepared by immunoSEQ multiplex PCR; TCRdb keeps only in-frame clonotypes and omits some of them. In the table there are more than 2 million clones, 95% of which are singletons. The germline V and J ends were trimmed by 4 bases and 6 bases, with 13 bases remaining between them. Germline V gene data show CDR1 as MDHEN and CDR2 as SYDVKM. CDR3 length equals 15 residues. This sequence joins TRBV28 and TRBJ1-6; the D is unclear. The sequenced sample consisted of naive CD4+ T cells sorted from blood. Subset meaning: CD45RA+ positively selected. The source of this sequence is a young man in good health. CDR3 bases: TGTGCCAGCAGTTCCTCACCTGTGGCTAATTCACCCCTCCACTTT. Protein product: CASSSSPVANSPLHF.